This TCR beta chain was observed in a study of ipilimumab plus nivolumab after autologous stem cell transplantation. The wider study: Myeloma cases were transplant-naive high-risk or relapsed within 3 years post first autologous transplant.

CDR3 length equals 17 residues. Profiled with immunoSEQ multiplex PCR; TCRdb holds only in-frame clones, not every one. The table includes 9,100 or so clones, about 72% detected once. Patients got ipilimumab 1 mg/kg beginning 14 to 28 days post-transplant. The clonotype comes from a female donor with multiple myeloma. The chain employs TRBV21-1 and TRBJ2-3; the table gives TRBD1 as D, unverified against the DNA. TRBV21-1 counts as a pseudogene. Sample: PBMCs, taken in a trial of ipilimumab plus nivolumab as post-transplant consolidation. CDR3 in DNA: TGTGCCAGCAGCAATAAAAGGCAGGCTGGATCAACAGATACGCAGTATTTT. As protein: CASSNKRQAGSTDTQYF.